One and the same sample provided the 18 T cell receptor delta chains below, sequenced in a study of γδ T cells in repeated Plasmodium falciparum infection. TCRdb redid clone calling on the multiplex PCR reads using CATT. The sample lists approximately 90,000 delta-chain clones, 0.75% to 1% occurring once. Gammadelta T cells were flow-sorted from PBMC into Vgamma9/Vdelta2+ and Vdelta2-negative populations for bulk analysis. The sample consisted of gamma-delta T cells from blood. The receptors here all came from a pool of human donors (malaria-infected and uninfected, not separated).

This clone was seen a handful of times. TCRdb records a much larger clone's protein for this DNA, with a difference at residue 19 that likely arises from a read error; the protein given is the translation of the DNA. The V gene is given as TRDV1, and no J gene call is available; TRDD3, the table's D call, was not compared with the DNA. Germline CDR1 is TSWWSYY and CDR2 is QGS. This CDR3 region has 20 residues. The CDR3 DNA is TGTGCTCTTGGGGGATTACTTCCTACGGGTTTCCTGGGGGATACCGATAAACTCACCTTT. Its protein is CALGGLLPTGFLGDTDKLTF.

This clone was seen a handful of times. The protein recorded in TCRdb matches a much larger clone and deviates from this DNA's translation at residue 10, suggesting a read error; the protein here is obtained by translating the DNA. The CDR3 here is CACEALFLGGGRYTDKLIF. The CDR3 DNA reads as TGTGCCTGTGAAGCTCTATTTTTGGGGGGCGGGAGGTACACCGATAAACTCATCTTT. V gene TRDV2 combines with J gene TRDJ1, with a tentative D call TRDD3 (6 bases). The J gene comes from matching the DNA to germline here; TCRdb lacks it. V was cut by 4 bases and J by 0 bases, with 26 bases left in between. Germline loops: CDR1 GEAIGNYY, CDR2 EKD. This CDR3 comprises 19 residues.

With regard to this clone: TCRdb lists the protein of a much larger clone for this DNA, which differs at residue 19, so this is likely a read error; the protein given here is translated from the DNA itself. The V gene corresponds to TRDV1; no J gene was called; TRDD3 was called by the table and not checked on the DNA. Germline CDR1 is TSWWSYY and CDR2 is QGS. This CDR3 comprises 20 residues. CDR3 in amino acids: CALGNPRGYWGEKYTDKLTF. CDR3 sequence (DNA): TGTGCTCTTGGGAACCCAAGGGGTTACTGGGGGGAAAAGTACACCGATAAACTCACCTTT.

This clone was seen only a few times. This DNA's translation and the protein TCRdb lists, from a much larger clone, do not match at residue 12, likely due to a read error; the protein shown is translated from the DNA. This chain joins TRDV2 and TRDJ1, with D perhaps TRDD3 (5 bases). The CDR3 contains 19 residues. The germline V gene encodes CDR1 GEAIGNYY and CDR2 EKD. Written as DNA, the CDR3 is TGTGCCTGTGACACCGTGGGCAGTGTGGTGGGGAACCACACCGATAAGCTCATCTTT. Its translation is CACDTVGSVVGNHTDKLIF.

This clone was recorded a few times. This likely came from a read error, as a far larger clone is one base away. Different DNA sequences within this sample yield the same CDR3. V is TRDV2 and J is TRDJ1, with D possibly being TRDD2 (6 bases). Here the J gene was assigned by germline matching of the DNA, as TCRdb has none. The germline V gene has CDR1 GEAIGNYY and CDR2 EKD. This CDR3 has 17 residues. CDR3 amino acids: CACDKAFHLGCTDKLIF. For the CDR3, the DNA is TGCGCCTGTGACAAGGCCTTCCACTTGGGGTGTACCGATAAACTCATCTTT.

This clone occurred many times. This likely came from a read error, as a far larger clone is one base away. At the DNA level, this CDR3 is encoded by other sequences in the same sample as well. The chain joins TRDV2 to TRDJ2; 10 positions agree with TRDD3. CDR1 and CDR2 from the germline V gene are GEAIGNYY and EKD. CDR3 size: 20 residues. The CDR3 nucleotides are TGTGCCTGTGACACTATCCCTACTGGGGGATTAATTGAGTTGACAGCGCAACTCTTCTTT. The encoded protein is CACDTIPTGGLIELTAQLFF.

Concerning this clone: TCRdb assigns this DNA the protein of a much larger clone, which departs from its translation at residue 16; this likely reflects a read error, and the protein shown comes from translating the DNA. The V segment is TRDV1, and no J call was made; the listed D gene, TRDD2, was not tested against the DNA. Looked up from germline, CDR1 is TSWWSYY and CDR2 is QGS. This CDR3 comprises 18 residues. DNA for the CDR3: TGTGCTCTTGGGGGGGGCCTTCCTACACATGAGCGGGCCGATAAACCCATCTTT. This codes for CALGGGLPTHERADKPIF.

In its sample, this clone was seen a few times. This probably arose from a read error, given a far larger clone one base away. No J gene was called, and the V gene is TRDV2; TRDD3 reflects the table's D call only, with no check against the DNA. CDR3 length equals 18 residues. Germline V gives CDR1 GEAIGNYY, CDR2 EKD. This CDR3 reads CACDRLLDWGIQPDKLIF. The CDR3 bases are TGTGCCTGTGACCGACTACTCGACTGGGGGATACAGCCCGATAAGCTCATCTTT.

The table lists this clone with a few counts. The protein TCRdb lists belongs to a much larger clone and differs from this DNA's translation at residue 5, which points to a read error; the protein shown is made from the DNA. This sequence joins TRDV1 and TRDJ3; 12 bases agree with TRDD3. Germline CDR1 TSWWSYY, CDR2 QGS. After removal of 4 bases from V and 3 bases from J, the junction contained 28 bases not matched to a gene. CDR3 length: 26 amino acids. The CDR3 DNA reads TGTGCTCTTGGGGGATGGCATACCCCATACTGGGGGATACCCGGTTTGGGGATCTGGGACACCCGACAGATGTTTTTC. It is translated as CALGGWHTPYWGIPGLGIWDTRQMFF.

On this clone itself: A read error likely explains why the TCRdb protein, taken from a much larger clone, differs from this DNA's translation at residue 17; the protein shown is translated from the DNA. The V call is TRAV38-2/DV8, the J call TRDJ1, with 7 nucleotides matching TRDD3. CDR3 size: 24 residues. V shed 1 base, J shed 1 base, and the junction held 31 bases outside the gene matches. Germline V gene data show CDR1 as TSESDYY and CDR2 as QEAYKQQN. CDR3 DNA: TGTGCTTATAGGAGCACCCCGCGGCTACGTGGCCTCCCTGGGGGCCGGTCTTTCACCGATAAACTCATCTTT. This sequence encodes CAYRSTPRLRGLPGGRSFTDKLIF.

This clone was seen only a few times. This DNA's translation differs at residue 17 from TCRdb's protein, which comes from a much larger clone; a read error is likely, and the protein shown is translated from the DNA. For the V gene the call is TRDV1; the J gene has no call; the table's D gene call, TRDD3, was not cross checked with the DNA. Germline V gene lookup returns CDR1 TSWWSYY and CDR2 QGS. The CDR3 totals 19 residues. CDR3 nucleotide sequence: TGTGCTCTTGGTAGGTCCCTGAAGGCCCGGGAGCGTCTAAGATATAAACCCATCTTT. This translates into CALGRSLKARERLRYKPIF.

Note on this clone: The protein in TCRdb stems from a much larger clone and differs at residue 4 from this DNA's translation, likely a read error; here the protein is translated from the DNA. The J gene is TRDJ2, the V gene TRDV2; 12 bases are a match to TRDD3. Germline matching of the DNA provided the J gene here, since TCRdb leaves it blank. Germline V CDR1 and CDR2: GEAIGNYY, EKD. The CDR3 covers 16 residues. The CDR3 is CACGTVSGGYAAQLFF. The DNA of the CDR3 is TGTGCCTGTGGCACCGTGTCTGGGGGATACGCAGCACAACTCTTCTTT.

This clone occurred a few times. The TCRdb protein, from a much larger clone, departs from this DNA's translation at residue 16, likely by read error; the protein shown derives from the DNA. This chain uses TRDV1 with TRDJ4; 10 nucleotides agree with TRDD3. The J gene was not available in TCRdb and was assigned here by matching the DNA to germline segments. Germline V gene sequence: CDR1 TSWWSYY, CDR2 QGS. The J segment lost 3 bases and the V segment lost 0 bases, leaving 25 bases of the junction unmatched. This CDR3 is 22 amino acids long. DNA of the CDR3: TGTGCTCTTGGGGAACTATTACACCACCACGCTGTACTGGGGGATGCGCCGGGACCCCTGATCTTT. It is translated as CALGELLHHHAVLGDAPGPLIF.

The sample holds a few counts of this clone. TCRdb pairs this DNA with a much larger clone's protein that differs at residue 23, likely a read error; the protein shown was translated from the DNA. The J gene is TRDJ1, the V gene TRDV1; the match to TRDD2 covers 7 bases. The J gene comes from matching the DNA to germline here; TCRdb lacks it. Germline V gene lookup returns CDR1 TSWWSYY and CDR2 QGS. The CDR3 length is 27 residues. This chain's CDR3 is CALGEARGAGGFPTSILLTQYTYKLIF. DNA of the CDR3: TGTGCTCTTGGGGAAGCCCGGGGAGCCGGGGGCTTTCCTACTTCCATCCTCCTTACTCAGTACACCTATAAACTCATCTTT.

Turning to this clone: TCRdb lists the protein of a much larger clone for this DNA, which differs at residue 6, so this is likely a read error; the protein given here is translated from the DNA itself. The chain couples TRDV2 to TRDJ1; 10 positions agree with TRDD3. TCRdb leaves out the J gene; it was filled in here by matching the DNA to germline. The trim removed 6 bases at V and 3 bases at J, leaving 15 bases unmatched. This CDR3 is built from 17 residues. Germline V gene data show CDR1 as GEAIGNYY and CDR2 as EKD. CDR3 in amino acids: CACQPRGIRPDSDKLIF. For the CDR3, the DNA is TGTGCCTGTCAACCCCGGGGGATACGCCCGGATTCCGATAAACTCATCTTT.

This clone turned up a few times. The protein given by TCRdb reflects a much larger clone and differs at residue 20 from this DNA's translation, likely from a read error; the protein shown is the DNA's translation. The V gene is TRDV1; the J gene was not called; the D call in the table, TRDD3, was not verified against the DNA. The CDR3 is 21 residues long. The germline V gene has CDR1 TSWWSYY and CDR2 QGS. CDR3 sequence: CALGERIRYWGISSYTDKLTF. The CDR3 DNA is TGTGCTCTTGGGGAACGGATCCGGTACTGGGGGATAAGTTCTTACACCGATAAACTCACCTTT.

This clone has a handful of counts. A far larger clone is one base from this, pointing to a likely read error. Other DNA sequences in the sample encode the same CDR3. This chain links TRDV2 with TRDJ2; the D is unclear. No J gene was available from TCRdb, and it was assigned here by a germline match of the DNA. The V end lost 0 bases, the J end lost 0 bases, and 16 bases lay between the germline ends. The germline CDR1 and CDR2 sequences are GEAIGNYY and EKD. The CDR3 is 18 amino acids. CDR3 nucleotide sequence: TGTGCCTGTGACACCGTGGGAGATGCCTTAGCTTTGACAGCACAACTCTTCTTT. Its protein product is CACDTVGDALALTAQLFF.

This clone was seen many times. Distinct nucleotide sequences in the sample also encode this CDR3. The chain has TRDV1 and TRDJ1; the D gene is possibly TRDD2 (6 bases). The CDR3 is made up of 18 amino acids. V was cut by 4 bases and J by 1 base, with 22 bases left in between. Germline V gene sequence: CDR1 TSWWSYY, CDR2 QGS. This CDR3 reads CALGGAFPLLSSTDKLIF. The CDR3, as DNA: TGTGCTCTTGGGGGGGCCTTCCCCCTCTTGTCAAGCACCGATAAACTCATCTTT.